These 15 T cell receptor beta chains came from one sample sequenced in a study of OX40 agonist ivuxolimab in advanced cancers. TCRdb's copy holds only in-frame clones and misses some; the assay was immunoSEQ multiplex PCR. The sample lists some 100,000 clones; 80% to 90% were seen once. The sequenced sample was CD4+ or CD8+ T cells sorted from blood, obtained in a trial of the OX40 agonist ivuxolimab. These receptors were taken from an adult with an advanced solid tumor such as melanoma, head and neck, liver or kidney cancer.

The chain links TRBV15 to TRBJ1-6, with 10 bases that match TRBD1. Trimming took 0 bases from V and 6 from J; bases not matched to a gene: 2. Germline V gives CDR1 LNHNV, CDR2 YYDKDF (reference sequence). The CDR3 covers 16 residues. CDR3 nucleotides: TGTGCCACCAGCAGAGATCGGGACAGGGGTAATTCACCCCTCCACTTT. It encodes CATSRDRDRGNSPLHF.

The rearrangement joins TRBV30 to TRBJ1-1, with a weak D call TRBD1 (6 bases). CDR3 length: 13 residues. V lost 4 bases and J lost 3, with 12 bases in between. Germline V gene data show CDR1 as GTSNPN and CDR2 as SVGIG (reference sequence). CDR3 nucleotide sequence: TGTGCCTGGAAAGATCAGGGGTACACTGAAGCTTTCTTT. Protein: CAWKDQGYTEAFF.

The count of this clone is one. This chain uses TRBV5-1 with TRBJ2-1; D gene uncertain. CDR1 and CDR2 from the germline V gene are SGHRS and YFSETQ. V dropped 0 bases and J dropped 6 bases, with 10 bases sitting between them. The CDR3 sequence is 14 residues long. CDR3 in DNA: TGCGCCAGCAGCTTGGTCGCAGGAACCAATGAGCAGTTCTTC. Translating gives CASSLVAGTNEQFF.

J is TRBJ1-5 and V is TRBV6-1, with D unresolved. This CDR3 comprises 14 residues. Trimming left V 2 bases short and J 7 bases short, with 12 bases between. Germline V gene sequence: CDR1 MNHNS, CDR2 SASEGT. The DNA of the CDR3 is TGTGCCAGCAGTGAAAGGTCGAGGTTCCAGCCCCAGCATTTT. This codes for CASSERSRFQPQHF.

The genes are TRBV2 and TRBJ2-3; D possibly corresponds to TRBD1 (8 bases). CDR1 is SNHLY, CDR2 FYNNEI, per germline. Deletions cut 6 bases from V and 3 bases from J, with 19 bases between. The CDR3 covers 16 residues. The DNA of the CDR3 is TGTGCCAGCAGGGACTTAGGACAGGGAGGGACAGATACGCAGTATTTT. Translated: CASRDLGQGGTDTQYF.

This clone has more than one count but fewer than ten. The chain employs TRBV6-1 and TRBJ1-4, with D perhaps matching TRBD1 (6 bases). In germline, CDR1 is MNHNS, CDR2 SASEGT. The CDR3 has 14 amino acids. The germline V and J ends were trimmed by 10 bases and 0 bases, with 12 bases remaining between them. This chain's CDR3 is CATRQVATNEKLFF. CDR3 coding DNA: TGTGCCACCAGACAGGTTGCAACTAATGAAAAACTGTTTTTT.

The CDR3, as DNA: TGTGCCAGCAGCTCCATCCAGAGCTCCTACGAGCAGTACTTC. Translating it yields CASSSIQSSYEQYF. The chain is built from TRBV11-3 and TRBJ2-7, with unresolved D. Germline loops: CDR1 SGHNT, CDR2 YENEEA. V shed 4 bases and J shed 0 bases, with 10 bases lying between them. CDR3 size: 14 residues.

The chain has TRBV29-1 and TRBJ2-7; D is perhaps TRBD1 or TRBD2 (5 bases each). Germline CDR1 SQVTM, CDR2 ANQGSEA. The CDR3 has 12 residues. The ends were cut back, 4 bases at V and 2 bases at J, with 9 bases in the middle. CDR3 DNA: TGCAGCGTTGTGGAGGACACCTACGAGCAGTACTTC. It translates to CSVVEDTYEQYF.

The rearrangement links TRBV27 to TRBJ2-2; D is perhaps TRBD1 (6 bases). V lost 4 bases to trimming and J lost 6 bases, with 15 bases between them. The CDR3 loop spans 15 amino acids. Germline CDR1 reads MNHEY; CDR2 reads SMNVEV (reference sequence). CDR3 sequence (DNA): TGTGCCAGCAGTTCGACCGGGACAATCCCCGGGGAGCTGTTTTTT. This gives the protein CASSSTGTIPGELFF.

This CDR3 is CASSIHGELFF. The CDR3 region has the DNA TGTGCCAGTAGTATACACGGGGAGCTGTTTTTT. The V and J genes are TRBV19 and TRBJ2-2; D not certain. Per the germline V gene, CDR1 is LNHDA and CDR2 is SQIVND (reference sequence). The V gene lost 2 bases and the J gene lost 7 bases, with 2 bases spanning the gap. This CDR3 is 11 amino acids long.

The chain links TRBV28 to TRBJ2-7; D gene unclear. The CDR3 spans 12 residues. V lost 2 bases and J lost 4, with 6 bases in between. CDR1 MDHEN and CDR2 SYDVKM come from the germline V gene. The CDR3 reads CASSLMGYEQYF. CDR3 in DNA: TGTGCCAGCAGTTTAATGGGGTACGAGCAGTACTTC.

This rearrangement joins TRBV5-4 to TRBJ2-1; possibly TRBD2 for D (6 bases). The length of the CDR3 is 13 residues. The V end lost 4 bases, the J end lost 9 bases, and 14 bases lay between the germline ends. The V gene's germline CDR1 is SGHNT and CDR2 YYREEE (reference sequence). The CDR3 DNA sequence: TGTGCCAGCAGCCCGATCCCTAGCGCTGAGCAGTTCTTC. Its protein product is CASSPIPSAEQFF.

The V and J genes are TRBV11-3 and TRBJ2-7; the match to TRBD2 covers 13 bases. From germline, CDR1 is SGHNT and CDR2 YENEEA. The trim removed 3 bases at V and 1 base at J, leaving 6 bases unmatched. The length of the CDR3 is 17 residues. The CDR3 sequence is CASSLGLAGYISYEQYF. In DNA form, the CDR3 reads TGTGCCAGCAGCTTGGGACTAGCGGGATATATTTCCTACGAGCAGTACTTC. The whole variable domain, remainder taken from reference TRBV11-3 and TRBJ2-7, is EAGVVQSPRYKIIEKKQPVAFWCNPISGHNTLYWYLQNLGQGPELLIRYENEEAVDDSQLPKDRFSAERLKGVDSTLKIQPAELGDSAVYLCASSLGLAGYISYEQYFGPGTRLTVT.

CDR3 DNA: TGCAGCGGGTCCGGGACTAGTGGCTACAATGAGCAGTTCTTC. As protein: CSGSGTSGYNEQFF. The chain is built from TRBV29-1 and TRBJ2-1, with 8 nucleotides matching TRBD2. Trimming took 7 bases from V and 3 from J; bases not matched to a gene: 8. Germline CDR1 SQVTM, CDR2 ANQGSEA. This CDR3 contains 14 residues.

The chain links TRBV5-8 to TRBJ2-7; 14 bases agree with TRBD2. The CDR3 has 14 residues. V was pared by 4 bases and J by 9 bases, with 6 bases of the junction left unmatched. The germline CDR1 and CDR2 sequences are SGHTS and YDEGEE. CDR3 amino acids: CASSRGLAGVGQYF. The CDR3 region has the DNA TGTGCCAGCAGCAGGGGACTAGCGGGAGTGGGGCAGTACTTC.